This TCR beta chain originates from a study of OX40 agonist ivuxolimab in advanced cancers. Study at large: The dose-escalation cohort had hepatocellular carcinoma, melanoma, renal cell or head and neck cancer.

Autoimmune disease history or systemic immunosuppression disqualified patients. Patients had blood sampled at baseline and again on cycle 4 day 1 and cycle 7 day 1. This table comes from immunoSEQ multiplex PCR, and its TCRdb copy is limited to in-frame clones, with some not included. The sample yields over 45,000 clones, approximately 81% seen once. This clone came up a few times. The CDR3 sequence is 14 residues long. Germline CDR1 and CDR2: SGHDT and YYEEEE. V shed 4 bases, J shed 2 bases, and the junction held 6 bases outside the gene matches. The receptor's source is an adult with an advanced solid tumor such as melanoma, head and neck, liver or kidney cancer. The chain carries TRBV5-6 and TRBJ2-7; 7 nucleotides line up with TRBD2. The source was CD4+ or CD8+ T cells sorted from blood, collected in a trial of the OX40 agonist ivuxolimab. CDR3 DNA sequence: TGTGCCAGCAGCCTCGGGACTACAACCTACGAGCAGTACTTC. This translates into CASSLGTTTYEQYF.